This TCR beta chain was recorded in a study of blood T cell repertoires in COVID-19. Study-level information: COVID-19 samples, acute and convalescent, were from the United States, Italy and Spain. Nucleic acid was either cDNA or gDNA, and it came from T cells, B-cell-depleted T cells, or PBMCs.

Trimming took off 4 bases at V and 0 bases at J, with 12 bases between the two ends. Germline lookup yields CDR1 LGHNA and CDR2 YNFKEQ. The CDR3 totals 16 residues. Per the original data handling: Estimation of nucleated cell counts was performed using reference gene primer amplification. The protocol was immunoSEQ multiplex PCR, while the TCRdb copy is restricted to in-frame clones and leaves out a portion. That table gives V, J and clone size, and the DNA gave D and trimming. The sample lists about 73,000 clones; around four fifths were seen once. This chain uses TRBV4-2 with TRBJ2-2; D might be TRBD2 (5 bases). The TCR was taken from a man aged 50 to 60 with active COVID-19. Input material: peripheral blood. CDR3 region: CASSPLAGSNTGELFF. CDR3 DNA: TGTGCCAGCAGCCCCCTGGCGGGCTCGAACACCGGGGAGCTGTTTTTT.